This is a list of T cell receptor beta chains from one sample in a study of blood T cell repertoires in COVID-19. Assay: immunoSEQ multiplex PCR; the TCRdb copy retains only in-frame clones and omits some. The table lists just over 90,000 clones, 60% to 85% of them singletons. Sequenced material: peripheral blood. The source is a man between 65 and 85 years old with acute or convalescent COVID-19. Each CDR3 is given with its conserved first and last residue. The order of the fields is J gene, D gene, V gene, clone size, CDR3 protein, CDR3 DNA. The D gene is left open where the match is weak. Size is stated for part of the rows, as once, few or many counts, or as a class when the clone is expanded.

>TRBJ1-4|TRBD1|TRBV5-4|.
CASSFQGDSEKLFF
TGTGCCAGCAGCTTCCAGGGGGATAGCGAAAAACTGTTTTTT
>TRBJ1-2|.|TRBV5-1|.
CASSLRDTGSNGYTF
TGCGCCAGCAGCTTGCGGGATACAGGGTCGAATGGCTACACCTTC
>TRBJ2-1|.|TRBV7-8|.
CASSETSLTEQFF
TGTGCCAGCAGCGAAACTAGTCTCACTGAGCAGTTCTTC
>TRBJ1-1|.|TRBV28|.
CASSLVTGPRGSEAFF
TGTGCCAGCAGTTTAGTGACGGGCCCTAGAGGGAGTGAAGCTTTCTTT
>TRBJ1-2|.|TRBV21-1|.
CASSKRGYGYTF
TGTGCCAGCAGCAAGCGGGGCTATGGCTACACCTTC
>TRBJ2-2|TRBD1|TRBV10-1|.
CASSAYRGSNTGELFF
TGCGCCAGCAGTGCGTACAGGGGTTCGAACACCGGGGAGCTGTTTTTT
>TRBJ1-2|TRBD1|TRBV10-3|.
CAISDKTGDYYGYTF
TGTGCCATCAGTGACAAGACAGGGGACTACTATGGCTACACCTTC
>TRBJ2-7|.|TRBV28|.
CASSLMGLSSYEQYF
TGTGCCAGCAGCCTAATGGGGCTCAGCTCCTACGAGCAGTACTTC
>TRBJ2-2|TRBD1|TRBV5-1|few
CASSFSGGGTGELFF
TGCGCCAGCAGCTTCTCAGGGGGCGGCACCGGGGAGCTGTTTTTT
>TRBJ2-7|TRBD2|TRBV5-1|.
CASSSGLAPYEQYF
TGCGCCAGCAGCTCCGGACTAGCTCCATACGAGCAGTACTTC
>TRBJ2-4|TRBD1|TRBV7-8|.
CASSSGGQGAGNIQYF
TGTGCCAGCAGCTCAGGGGGCCAGGGGGCGGGAAACATTCAGTACTTC
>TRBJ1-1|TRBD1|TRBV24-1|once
CATRDRVGTSEAFF
TGTGCCACCAGGGACAGGGTGGGGACGTCTGAAGCTTTCTTT
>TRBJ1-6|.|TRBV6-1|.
CASSEGKGATYNSPLHF
TGTGCCAGCAGTGAAGGGAAAGGGGCGACATATAATTCACCCCTCCACTTT
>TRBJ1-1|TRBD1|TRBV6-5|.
CASTAGGTEAFF
TGTGCCAGCACAGCAGGGGGAACTGAAGCTTTCTTT
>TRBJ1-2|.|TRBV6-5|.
CASSYSRDLGYGYTF
TGTGCCAGCAGTTACTCCCGGGACTTGGGCTATGGCTACACCTTC